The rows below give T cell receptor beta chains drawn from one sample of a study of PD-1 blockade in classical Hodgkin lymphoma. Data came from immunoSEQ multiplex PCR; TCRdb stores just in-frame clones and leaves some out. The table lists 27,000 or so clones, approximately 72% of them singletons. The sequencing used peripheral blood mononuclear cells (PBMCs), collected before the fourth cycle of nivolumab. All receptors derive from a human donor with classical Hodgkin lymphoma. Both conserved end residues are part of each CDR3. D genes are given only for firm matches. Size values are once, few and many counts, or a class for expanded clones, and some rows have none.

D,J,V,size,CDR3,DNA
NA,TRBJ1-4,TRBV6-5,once,CASPPPHEKLFF,TGTGCCAGCCCCCCCCCGCATGAAAAACTGTTTTTT
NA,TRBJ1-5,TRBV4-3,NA,CASSQDARVIGQPQHF,TGCGCCAGCAGCCAAGATGCCAGGGTTATTGGTCAGCCCCAGCATTTT
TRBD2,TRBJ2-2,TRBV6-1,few,CASSSGLAATGELFF,TGTGCCAGCAGTTCAGGACTAGCGGCAACCGGGGAGCTGTTTTTT
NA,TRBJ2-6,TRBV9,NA,CASSVVDFGANVLTF,TGTGCCAGCAGCGTAGTGGATTTTGGGGCCAACGTCCTGACTTTC
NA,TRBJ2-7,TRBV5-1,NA,CASSLGSSGERYF,TGCGCCAGCAGCTTGGGGTCTTCGGGGGAGCGCTACTTC
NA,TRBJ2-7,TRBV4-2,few,CASSQGVTGSGEQYF,TGTGCCAGCAGCCAAGGGGTTACGGGGTCGGGCGAGCAGTACTTC
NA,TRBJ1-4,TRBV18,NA,CASSPNPPGTNEKLFF,TGTGCCAGCTCACCGAATCCGCCCGGAACTAATGAAAAACTGTTTTTT
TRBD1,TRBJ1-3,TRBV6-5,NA,CASSGTGASGNTIYF,TGTGCCAGCAGTGGGACAGGTGCTAGTGGAAACACCATATATTTT
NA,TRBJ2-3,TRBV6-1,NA,CASSEARGIADTQYF,TGTGCCAGCAGTGAAGCACGGGGAATTGCAGATACGCAGTATTTT
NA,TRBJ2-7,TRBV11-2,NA,CASSSTPHEQYF,TGTGCCAGCAGCTCGACCCCCCACGAGCAGTACTTC
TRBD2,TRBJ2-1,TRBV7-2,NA,CASSIVAGKPPGPFF,TGTGCCAGCAGCATCGTAGCGGGAAAACCCCCCGGTCCGTTCTTC
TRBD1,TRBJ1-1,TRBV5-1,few,CASSLGRQGASRTEAFF,TGCGCCAGCAGCTTGGGTCGCCAGGGGGCGAGTAGAACTGAAGCTTTCTTT
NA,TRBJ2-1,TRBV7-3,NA,CASSLTEINEQFF,TGTGCCAGCAGCTTAACGGAAATTAATGAGCAGTTCTTC
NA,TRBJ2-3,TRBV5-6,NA,CASSWGSVTNTDTQYF,TGTGCCAGCAGCTGGGGGTCCGTGACCAACACAGATACGCAGTATTTT
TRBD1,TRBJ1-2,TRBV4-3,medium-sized,CASSQEEGQLNYGYTF,TGCGCCAGCAGCCAAGAAGAGGGACAGCTTAACTATGGCTACACCTTC
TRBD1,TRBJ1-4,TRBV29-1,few,CSVEDLGTANEKLFF,TGCAGCGTTGAAGATCTTGGGACAGCAAATGAAAAACTGTTTTTT
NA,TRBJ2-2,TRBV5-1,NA,CASSFQVGGTGELFF,TGCGCCAGCAGCTTCCAGGTTGGGGGGACCGGGGAGCTGTTTTTT
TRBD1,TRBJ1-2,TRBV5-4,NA,CASSSPGGPLYGYTF,TGTGCCAGCAGCTCGCCAGGGGGCCCTCTTTATGGCTACACCTTC
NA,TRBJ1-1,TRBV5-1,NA,CASSSQGGDTEAFF,TGCGCCAGCAGCTCACAGGGCGGAGACACTGAAGCTTTCTTT
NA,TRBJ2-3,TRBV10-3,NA,CAISNRDGDTDTQYF,TGTGCCATCAGCAACCGGGACGGAGACACAGATACGCAGTATTTT